This is a list of T cell receptor beta chains from one sample in a study of STAT5B mutations in CD4+ large granular lymphocyte leukemia. TCRdb's copy holds only in-frame clones and misses some; the assay was immunoSEQ multiplex PCR. The sample consists of over 35,000 clones, 84% of them appearing once. Sequenced input: CD4+ T cells from blood buffy coats. The source of these receptors is a human donor in good health. Both conserved end residues are part of each CDR3. The order of the fields is D gene, clone size, V gene, J gene, CDR3 protein, CDR3 DNA. D genes are given only for firm matches. Clone size is not always given. Where it is, it says once, few, many or a class for expanded clones.

D: .; size: .; V: TRBV6-5; J: TRBJ2-5; CDR3: CASSPGGRETQYF; DNA: TGTGCCAGTTCCCCAGGGGGGAGAGAGACCCAGTACTTC
D: .; size: few; V: TRBV5-1; J: TRBJ1-2; CDR3: CASSLWGGNYGYTF; DNA: TGCGCCAGCAGCTTGTGGGGGGGAAACTATGGCTACACCTTC
D: TRBD1; size: .; V: TRBV6-1; J: TRBJ1-1; CDR3: CASSTHDRANTEAFF; DNA: TGTGCCAGCAGTACACACGACAGGGCCAACACTGAAGCTTTCTTT
D: TRBD1; size: .; V: TRBV28; J: TRBJ2-6; CDR3: CASSSGQGVGGANVLTF; DNA: TGTGCCAGCAGTTCTGGACAGGGGGTTGGTGGGGCCAACGTCCTGACTTTC
D: TRBD2; size: .; V: TRBV7-2; J: TRBJ2-3; CDR3: CASSLTSGSDTDTQYF; DNA: TGTGCCAGCAGCTTAACGAGCGGGAGTGACACAGATACGCAGTATTTT
D: .; size: .; V: TRBV27; J: TRBJ2-7; CDR3: CASSLMGLEVDEQYF; DNA: TGTGCCAGCAGTTTGATGGGTCTGGAGGTTGACGAGCAGTACTTC
D: .; size: .; V: TRBV19; J: TRBJ2-1; CDR3: CASSISARGEQFF; DNA: TGTGCCAGTAGTATCTCGGCGAGGGGGGAGCAGTTCTTC
D: .; size: .; V: TRBV4-3; J: TRBJ1-2; CDR3: CASSQDLVTDHGYTF; DNA: TGCGCCAGCAGCCAAGATCTAGTGACGGACCATGGCTACACCTTC
D: TRBD1; size: .; V: TRBV11-2; J: TRBJ1-2; CDR3: CASSLDRSGGSLGYTF; DNA: TGTGCCAGCAGCTTAGATCGCTCAGGGGGAAGTTTGGGCTACACCTTC
D: TRBD2; size: .; V: TRBV4-1; J: TRBJ2-1; CDR3: CASSQARVLADYNEQFF; DNA: TGCGCCAGCAGCCAAGCCCGGGTGCTAGCGGACTACAATGAGCAGTTCTTC
D: .; size: .; V: TRBV6-6; J: TRBJ2-5; CDR3: CASSYMTGQETQYF; DNA: TGTGCCAGCAGTTACATGACAGGACAAGAGACCCAGTACTTC
D: .; size: .; V: TRBV4-1; J: TRBJ2-1; CDR3: CASSHTGQPYNEQFF; DNA: TGCGCCAGCAGCCATACGGGACAACCCTACAATGAGCAGTTCTTC
D: .; size: .; V: TRBV10-2; J: TRBJ2-1; CDR3: CASSAGVFNEQFF; DNA: TGCGCCAGCAGTGCCGGGGTCTTCAATGAGCAGTTCTTC
D: TRBD2; size: .; V: TRBV5-1; J: TRBJ2-5; CDR3: CASRLAGVETQYF; DNA: TGCGCCAGCAGACTAGCGGGGGTAGAGACCCAGTACTTC
D: TRBD1; size: .; V: TRBV6-1; J: TRBJ1-1; CDR3: CASSLQGRATEAFF; DNA: TGTGCCAGCAGCTTACAGGGGCGGGCCACTGAAGCTTTCTTT
D: TRBD1; size: few; V: TRBV6-5; J: TRBJ1-2; CDR3: CASRRGQDYGYTF; DNA: TGTGCCAGCAGAAGAGGACAGGACTATGGCTACACCTTC
D: .; size: .; V: TRBV9; J: TRBJ1-2; CDR3: CASSVPDYGYTF; DNA: TGTGCCAGCAGCGTTCCCGACTATGGCTACACCTTC
D: .; size: .; V: TRBV6-5; J: TRBJ1-1; CDR3: CASSYLWGNTEAFF; DNA: TGTGCCAGCAGTTACTTGTGGGGTAACACTGAAGCTTTCTTT
D: .; size: .; V: TRBV9; J: TRBJ1-4; CDR3: CASSGGSPNEKLFF; DNA: TGTGCCAGCAGTGGGGGGTCTCCTAATGAAAAACTGTTTTTT
D: .; size: .; V: TRBV30; J: TRBJ1-6; CDR3: CAWSTPREGPKQINSPLHF; DNA: TGTGCCTGGAGTACACCTAGGGAGGGACCTAAACAAATTAATTCACCCCTCCACTTT
D: TRBD1; size: few; V: TRBV4-1; J: TRBJ1-1; CDR3: CASSPMQGVTEAFF; DNA: TGCGCCAGCAGCCCGATGCAGGGGGTCACTGAAGCTTTCTTT
D: TRBD2; size: .; V: TRBV10-3; J: TRBJ2-7; CDR3: CAISDGGLAGTYEQYF; DNA: TGTGCCATCAGTGACGGAGGCCTAGCGGGAACCTACGAGCAGTACTTC
D: .; size: .; V: TRBV6-6; J: TRBJ2-7; CDR3: CASTRGTPSYEQYF; DNA: TGTGCCAGCACTCGGGGGACCCCCTCCTACGAGCAGTACTTC
D: .; size: .; V: TRBV4-3; J: TRBJ2-2; CDR3: CASSQVVGRLDRELFF; DNA: TGCGCCAGCAGCCAAGTGGTCGGCAGGTTGGACCGGGAGCTGTTTTTT
D: TRBD2; size: once; V: TRBV19; J: TRBJ2-3; CDR3: CASNPLAGGDTDTQYF; DNA: TGTGCCAGTAACCCTCTAGCGGGAGGAGACACAGATACGCAGTATTTT
D: .; size: .; V: TRBV27; J: TRBJ1-6; CDR3: CASSFENSPLHF; DNA: TGTGCCAGCAGTTTCGAGAATTCACCCCTCCACTTT
D: TRBD2; size: .; V: TRBV30; J: TRBJ2-1; CDR3: CAWRRGGSYNEQFF; DNA: TGTGCCTGGAGACGGGGGGGCTCCTACAATGAGCAGTTCTTC
D: .; size: .; V: TRBV28; J: TRBJ1-2; CDR3: CASSKLTVGYTF; DNA: TGTGCCAGCAGTAAACTGACAGTCGGCTACACCTTC
D: .; size: .; V: TRBV30; J: TRBJ1-3; CDR3: CAWRAGYSGNTIYF; DNA: TGTGCCTGGAGGGCCGGATACTCTGGAAACACCATATATTTT
D: TRBD1; size: .; V: TRBV27; J: TRBJ2-7; CDR3: CASSRQPGQGYEQYF; DNA: TGTGCCAGCAGTCGACAACCGGGACAGGGATACGAGCAGTACTTC
D: .; size: .; V: TRBV2; J: TRBJ2-5; CDR3: CASRARAQETQYF; DNA: TGTGCCAGCAGAGCCCGGGCCCAAGAGACCCAGTACTTC
D: .; size: .; V: TRBV29-1; J: TRBJ1-5; CDR3: CSVEEGYNQPQHF; DNA: TGCAGCGTTGAAGAGGGATATAATCAGCCCCAGCATTTT
D: TRBD1; size: .; V: TRBV5-6; J: TRBJ2-7; CDR3: CASSSGQGYYEQYF; DNA: TGTGCCAGCAGCTCGGGACAGGGCTACTACGAGCAGTACTTC
D: .; size: .; V: TRBV19; J: TRBJ2-3; CDR3: CASSMTWGTDTQYF; DNA: TGTGCCAGTAGTATGACCTGGGGCACAGATACGCAGTATTTT
D: .; size: .; V: TRBV4-3; J: TRBJ1-1; CDR3: CASSQDSPLGAEAFF; DNA: TGCGCCAGCAGCCAAGATAGCCCCCTCGGGGCCGAAGCTTTCTTT
D: .; size: .; V: TRBV28; J: TRBJ1-1; CDR3: CASSRRPGTDTEAFF; DNA: TGTGCCAGCAGTCGGCGTCCAGGGACGGACACTGAAGCTTTCTTT
D: .; size: .; V: TRBV2; J: TRBJ2-1; CDR3: CASTQSLSYNEQFF; DNA: TGTGCCAGCACGCAATCCCTTTCCTACAATGAGCAGTTCTTC
D: .; size: .; V: TRBV7-2; J: TRBJ1-6; CDR3: CASSSVLGREDSPLHF; DNA: TGTGCCAGCAGCTCGGTCCTCGGCAGGGAAGATTCACCCCTCCACTTT
D: .; size: .; V: TRBV19; J: TRBJ1-3; CDR3: CASKMDSGNTIYF; DNA: TGTGCCAGTAAGATGGACTCTGGAAACACCATATATTTT
D: TRBD2; size: .; V: TRBV10-1; J: TRBJ2-3; CDR3: CASSGTAGEIDGDTQYF; DNA: TGCGCCAGCAGTGGGACAGCGGGAGAAATAGATGGAGATACGCAGTATTTT
D: .; size: .; V: TRBV27; J: TRBJ1-1; CDR3: CASSPRTDLNTEAFF; DNA: TGTGCCAGCAGTCCCCGGACTGATTTGAACACTGAAGCTTTCTTT
D: .; size: .; V: TRBV28; J: TRBJ1-1; CDR3: CASSLRAVPSSLDTEAFF; DNA: TGTGCCAGCAGTTTACGGGCAGTTCCCAGCTCACTGGACACTGAAGCTTTCTTT
D: .; size: .; V: TRBV2; J: TRBJ2-5; CDR3: CASPPSRLGETQYF; DNA: TGTGCCAGCCCGCCGAGCAGGCTTGGGGAGACCCAGTACTTC
D: .; size: .; V: TRBV6-5; J: TRBJ1-1; CDR3: CASSFGQNPTEAFF; DNA: TGTGCCAGCAGTTTCGGACAGAATCCTACTGAAGCTTTCTTT
D: .; size: once; V: TRBV6-5; J: TRBJ1-1; CDR3: CASSQILNTEAFF; DNA: TGTGCCAGCAGCCAAATCTTGAACACTGAAGCTTTCTTT
D: .; size: .; V: TRBV11-3; J: TRBJ2-5; CDR3: CASSLGDGLGETQYF; DNA: TGTGCCAGCAGCTTAGGTGACGGCCTAGGGGAGACCCAGTACTTC
D: TRBD1; size: .; V: TRBV18; J: TRBJ1-1; CDR3: CASSPGTGDGTEAFF; DNA: TGTGCCAGCTCACCAGGGACAGGGGACGGCACTGAAGCTTTCTTT
D: .; size: once; V: TRBV2; J: TRBJ2-5; CDR3: CASSEGGQGQETQYF; DNA: TGTGCCAGCAGTGAAGGGGGTCAGGGCCAAGAGACCCAGTACTTC
D: TRBD1; size: .; V: TRBV7-9; J: TRBJ1-1; CDR3: CASSNRGPSEAFF; DNA: TGTGCCAGCAGCAACAGGGGGCCCTCTGAAGCTTTCTTT